Below, one TCR beta chain is given with its context. The data belong to a study of cytomegalovirus exposure and HLA in healthy donors. Study details: Later analysis reported that the roughly 130 validation repertoires shared the platform of the approximately 670 first-cohort repertoires.

Clones were read by immunoSEQ multiplex PCR, and TCRdb kept only the in-frame ones, dropping some. The sample contains some 200,000 clones, around 81% of which appear only once. Per the germline V gene, CDR1 is MNHNS and CDR2 is SASEGT. V dropped 3 bases and J dropped 6 bases, with 11 bases sitting between them. The CDR3 contains 13 residues. The TCR was taken from a woman between 18 and 29 years old in good health and CMV-seropositive. The V and J genes are TRBV6-1 and TRBJ1-2; tentatively, D is TRBD1 (5 bases). Material for sequencing was PBMCs. The CDR3 DNA follows: TGTGCCAGCAGTGAGTTGACAGCCGATGGCTACACCTTC. Its protein is CASSELTADGYTF.